The rows below give T cell receptor beta chains drawn from one sample of a study of cytomegalovirus exposure and HLA in healthy donors. The repertoire was sequenced with immunoSEQ multiplex PCR; TCRdb's copy has only in-frame clones and lacks some. This table has some 190,000 clones, 79% appearing once. The sequencing sample was made of PBMCs. The origin of the receptors is a woman aged 50 to 60 in good health and CMV-seronegative. The CDR3 runs from the conserved cysteine through the conserved F or W. D genes are given only for firm matches. Clone size is stated in some rows and not others, as once, few, many or a class when expanded.

>TRBJ1-1|TRBV2|.|TRBD1
CASSEAGTGNTEAFF
TGTGCCAGCAGTGAAGCGGGGACAGGGAACACTGAAGCTTTCTTT
>TRBJ1-4|TRBV19|few|TRBD1
CASSLGTVNEKLFF
TGTGCCAGTAGTCTCGGGACAGTCAATGAAAAACTGTTTTTT
>TRBJ2-7|TRBV5-1|.|TRBD1
CASSQTGSLNEQYF
TGCGCCAGCAGCCAGACAGGGTCTCTGAACGAGCAGTACTTC
>TRBJ2-1|TRBV12-5|.|TRBD2
CASGSSGSTYNEQFF
TGTGCTAGTGGTTCGAGCGGGAGTACCTACAATGAGCAGTTCTTC
>TRBJ2-7|TRBV7-6|.|.
CASSLVAPGGYEQYF
TGTGCCAGCAGCTTAGTGGCCCCAGGGGGGTACGAGCAGTACTTC
>TRBJ1-2|TRBV9|.|.
CASSLRTGRPHGYTF
TGTGCCAGCAGCCTTCGGACGGGGAGGCCTCACGGCTACACCTTC
>TRBJ2-7|TRBV5-4|.|TRBD2
CASSLRLTSGHEQYF
TGTGCCAGCAGCTTGAGGTTGACTAGCGGCCACGAGCAGTACTTC
>TRBJ2-1|TRBV4-1|.|TRBD2
CASSQDRGRVAEQFF
TGCGCCAGCAGCCAAGATCGGGGGAGGGTCGCTGAGCAGTTCTTC
>TRBJ2-5|TRBV27|.|.
CASSLGLGGTQYF
TGTGCCAGCAGTTTAGGCCTAGGGGGGACCCAGTACTTC
>TRBJ2-3|TRBV5-1|.|TRBD1
CASSPGTGNTDTQYF
TGCGCCAGCAGCCCCGGGACAGGGAACACAGATACGCAGTATTTT
>TRBJ2-1|TRBV7-9|few|TRBD2
CASSQTSGRGNEQFF
TGTGCCAGCAGTCAGACTAGCGGGAGGGGTAATGAGCAGTTCTTC
>TRBJ1-1|TRBV11-3|few|.
CASSLGQGVGEAFF
TGTGCCAGCAGCTTAGGCCAGGGTGTTGGTGAAGCTTTCTTT
>TRBJ2-2|TRBV5-4|.|.
CASSASELVTGELFF
TGTGCCAGCAGCGCTAGTGAATTGGTCACCGGGGAGCTGTTTTTT
>TRBJ2-3|TRBV7-9|.|.
CASSPPGDTQYF
TGTGCCAGCAGCCCTCCGGGAGATACGCAGTATTTT
>TRBJ2-7|TRBV7-2|.|TRBD1
CASSASGTETYEQYF
TGTGCCAGCAGCGCCTCCGGGACAGAGACCTACGAGCAGTACTTC